The sequence of this T cell receptor beta chain was determined in a study of identical twins. Whole-study findings and limits: Invariant populations such as MAIT and iNKT cells could partly muddle zero-insertion analyses. Excess low generation probability was seen in twin-shared out-of-frame alpha sequences.

Looked up from germline, CDR1 is MNHNS and CDR2 is SASEGT. Trimming left V 10 bases short and J 0 bases short, with 16 bases between. CDR3 length: 14 amino acids. TCRdb reprocessed the 5' RACE reads with MiXCR, giving one entry per CDR3 protein. The sample includes fewer than 900,000 distinct CDR3 sequences, around 20% of them seen just once. Details on this clonotype: The antigen is not known.

The same data also contributed to another study, on T cells expressing NK-cell markers.

The sequence came from a woman in her late teens or twenties in good health. This chain uses TRBV6-1 with TRBJ2-7; D may be TRBD2 (6 bases). Sequenced: PBMCs. Here the CDR3 DNA reads TGTGCCACCCTGACCGGGACTTCCTCCTACGAGCAGTACTTC. Residues: CATLTGTSSYEQYF.